The 4 T cell receptor beta chains below were found in one sample sequenced in a study of tumor-infiltrating lymphocytes in localized non-small cell lung cancer. The assay was immunoSEQ multiplex PCR, and TCRdb's table has in-frame clones only and misses some. The repertoire holds about 15,000 clones, with less than 75% as singletons. Material: uninvolved lung tissue not adjacent to the tumor. All receptors come from a human donor with non-small cell lung cancer.

V is TRBV30 and J is TRBJ1-2; D is perhaps TRBD1 (5 bases). Germline V gives CDR1 GTSNPN, CDR2 SVGIG (reference sequence). Trimming took 6 bases from V and 5 from J, leaving 19 bases between them. The CDR3 extends over 14 amino acids. CDR3 sequence: CACWRRGRGYGYTF. The CDR3 region has the DNA TGTGCCTGCTGGAGACGTGGTCGGGGGTATGGCTACACCTTC.

The chain recombines TRBV6-1 with TRBJ1-1; tentative D call: TRBD1 (5 bases). Per germline, CDR1 MNHNS and CDR2 SASEGT. This CDR3 comprises 12 residues. Trimming left V 6 bases short and J 7 bases short, with 12 bases between. CDR3 sequence reads: CASRLGAIEAFF. CDR3 nucleotide sequence: TGTGCCAGCAGATTAGGGGCTATTGAAGCTTTCTTT.

J is TRBJ1-3 and V is TRBV19; D is uncertain. Germline values: CDR1 LNHDA, CDR2 SQIVND (reference sequence). The CDR3 is 15 amino acids. Trimming removed 0 bases at V and 0 bases at J, with 6 bases between. This CDR3 reads CASSIEMSSGNTIYF. The CDR3 bases are TGTGCCAGTAGTATAGAAATGAGCTCTGGAAACACCATATATTTT. The full variable domain, in which reference TRBV19 and TRBJ1-3 provide the parts outside the CDR3, is DGGITQSPKYLFRKEGQNVTLSCEQNLNHDAMYWYRQDPGQGLRLIYYSQIVNDFQKGDIAEGYSVSREKKESFPLTVTSAQKNPTAFYLCASSIEMSSGNTIYFGEGSWLTVV.

The genes are TRBV29-1 and TRBJ1-2; D not certain. Trimming pared 6 bases from V and 4 bases from J, leaving 18 bases between. This CDR3 contains 14 residues. CDR1 and CDR2 from the germline V gene are SQVTM and ANQGSEA. CDR3 residues: CSVAKTESLYGYTF. The CDR3 bases are TGCAGCGTCGCCAAAACTGAATCGCTCTATGGCTACACCTTC.